What follows are 10 T cell receptor beta chains derived from one specimen sequenced in a study of shared clonotypes between healthy human individuals. Libraries were prepared by immunoSEQ multiplex PCR; TCRdb keeps only in-frame clonotypes and omits some of them. This sample has about 2,200,000 clones; 85% to 95% occur once, and the top ten carry roughly 1.8%. CD45RO negativity and positive selection for CCR7 defined naive CD8 cells, a population that excluded terminally differentiated effector memory CD45RA+ cells. Sequencing was carried out using naive CD8+ T cells from PBMCs. The receptors were gathered from a man aged 18 to 29 in good health. Some clones in this sample may be carry-over from other donors' samples.

J is TRBJ1-2 and V is TRBV4-1; D may be TRBD1 (6 bases). The CDR3 length is 17 residues. Trimming left V 0 bases short and J 8 bases short, with 22 bases between. The germline V gene has CDR1 MGHRA and CDR2 YSYEKL. The CDR3 protein is CASSQDGWVGGQDGYTF. In DNA, the CDR3 is TGCGCCAGCAGCCAAGATGGTTGGGTAGGGGGGCAGGACGGCTACACCTTC.

The V and J genes are TRBV28 and TRBJ2-7; 9 nucleotides match TRBD1. The CDR3 has 14 amino acids. V was pared by 2 bases and J by 5 bases, with 4 bases of the junction left unmatched. The V gene's germline CDR1 is MDHEN and CDR2 SYDVKM. CDR3 nucleotide sequence: TGTGCCAGCAGTTTACGCGGGACAGGGAACGAGCAGTACTTC. It is translated as CASSLRGTGNEQYF.

As to this clone: The sample carries other DNA sequences with the same CDR3. Here the CDR3 reads CASRGRASYEQYF. The CDR3 DNA is TGCGCCAGCAGGGGTCGGGCGTCCTACGAGCAGTACTTC. The V gene is TRBV5-1, the J gene TRBJ2-7; D gene unclear. Trimming removed 5 bases at V and 1 base at J, with 10 bases between. The CDR3 extends over 13 amino acids. Germline CDR1 reads SGHRS; CDR2 reads YFSETQ.

This clone was seen a single time. The same CDR3 arises from other DNA sequences in this sample as well. This chain links TRBV6-5 with TRBJ2-1; possibly TRBD2 for D (7 bases). CDR3 size: 15 residues. The V end lost 5 bases, the J end lost 5 bases, and 16 bases lay between the germline ends. The germline V gene encodes CDR1 MNHEY and CDR2 SVGAGI. In nucleotides, the CDR3 is TGTGCCAGCAGTCTGGGGGCGGGAGCCCACAATGAGCAGTTCTTC. Amino acids: CASSLGAGAHNEQFF.

The chain is built from TRBV5-4 and TRBJ2-1; D gene uncertain. V lost 0 bases and J 0 bases, leaving 7 bases between the germline ends. CDR1 is SGHNT and CDR2 is YYREEE in the germline V gene (reference sequence). This CDR3 is built from 15 residues. The CDR3 loop is CASSLASSSYNEQFF. As DNA, the CDR3 is TGTGCCAGCAGCTTGGCGTCAAGCTCCTACAATGAGCAGTTCTTC.

The count of this clone is one. This chain connects TRBV27 to TRBJ2-1; 8 bases are a match to TRBD2. Unmatched junction bases numbered 8, after V lost 2 bases and J lost 2 bases. CDR3 length equals 17 residues. Looked up from germline, CDR1 is MNHEY and CDR2 is SMNVEV (reference sequence). This CDR3 reads CASSLLTGGQTYNEQFF. DNA for the CDR3: TGTGCCAGCAGTTTACTGACGGGAGGGCAAACCTACAATGAGCAGTTCTTC.

Regarding this clone: The same CDR3 arises from other DNA sequences in this sample as well. This chain joins TRBV9 and TRBJ1-1; no clear D gene. This CDR3 is 13 amino acids long. Between the trimmed V and J ends, which lost 0 bases and 5 bases, there was a span of 8 bases. Germline V lookup: CDR1 SGDLS, CDR2 YYNGEE. CDR3 sequence reads: CASSVAGETEAFF. The CDR3 nucleotides are TGTGCCAGCAGCGTAGCTGGGGAGACTGAAGCTTTCTTT.

The chain employs TRBV28 and TRBJ2-2; D possibly corresponds to TRBD2 (5 bases). The V and J ends lost 8 bases and 2 bases respectively, with 12 bases between them. Per the germline V gene, CDR1 is MDHEN and CDR2 is SYDVKM. This CDR3 region has 14 residues. Written as DNA, the CDR3 is TGTGCCAGCCGTCGGACTTTAAACACCGGGGAGCTGTTTTTT. Protein: CASRRTLNTGELFF.

This clone was detected only once. The chain links TRBV30 to TRBJ1-2, with 11 bases matching TRBD1. V gave up 3 bases and J gave up 5 bases; unmatched junction bases: 8. From germline, CDR1 is GTSNPN and CDR2 SVGIG (reference sequence). CDR3 length equals 15 residues. Here the CDR3 reads CAWSLRDRGKYGYTF. The CDR3 region has the DNA TGTGCCTGGAGCCTCCGGGACAGGGGGAAGTATGGCTACACCTTC.

This clone was picked up one time. This chain uses TRBV9 with TRBJ2-5; 12 bases are a match to TRBD2. The V gene end was trimmed by 3 bases and the J gene end by 4 bases; junction bases not matched to a gene: 1. Germline lookup yields CDR1 SGDLS and CDR2 YYNGEE. The CDR3 covers 14 residues. Here the CDR3 reads CASSGGLAGETQYF. The CDR3 bases are TGTGCCAGCAGCGGGGGACTAGCGGGAGAGACCCAGTACTTC.